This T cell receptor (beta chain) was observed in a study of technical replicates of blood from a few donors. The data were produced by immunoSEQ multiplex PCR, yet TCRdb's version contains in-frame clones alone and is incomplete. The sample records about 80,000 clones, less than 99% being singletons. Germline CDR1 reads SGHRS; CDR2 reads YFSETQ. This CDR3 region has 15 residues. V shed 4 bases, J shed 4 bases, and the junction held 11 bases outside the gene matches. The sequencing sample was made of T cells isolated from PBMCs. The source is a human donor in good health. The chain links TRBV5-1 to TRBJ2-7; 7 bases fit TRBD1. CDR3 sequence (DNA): TGCGCCAGCAGCCTGGATAACAGGGGACATTACGAGCAGTACTTC. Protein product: CASSLDNRGHYEQYF.